This T cell receptor (beta chain) appears in the sequencing data of a study of blood T cell repertoires in COVID-19. Study details: Donors in the United States, Italy and Spain gave samples during acute or convalescent COVID-19. T cells, B-cell-depleted T cells, or PBMCs provided the cDNA or gDNA that served as material.

In the source study's methods: By means of reference gene primer amplification, nucleated cell counts were estimated. Sequencing was performed with immunoSEQ multiplex PCR; in TCRdb, only in-frame clones are kept and a portion is missing. V and J calls and clone size are as listed in that table; D and trimming were resolved from the DNA. Altogether tens of thousands of clones are present, about 87% being singletons, with the ten largest covering about 8.2%. The CDR3 is 17 amino acids. Trimming removed 2 bases from V and 0 bases from J; junction bases left unmatched: 7. Looked up from germline, CDR1 is LNHNV and CDR2 is YYDKDF (reference sequence).

This receptor was identified in a human donor in a cohort sampled during active COVID-19. The chain is built from TRBV15 and TRBJ1-1; 9 bases align to TRBD1. Input material: peripheral blood. The CDR3 protein is CATSRPPGQGLNTEAFF. CDR3 in DNA: TGTGCCACCAGCAGACCCCCGGGACAGGGACTGAACACTGAAGCTTTCTTT. The full variable domain, its missing parts supplied by reference TRBV15 and TRBJ1-1, is DAMVIQNPRYQVTQFGKPVTLSCSQTLNHNVMYWYQQKSSQAPKLLFHYYDKDFNNEADTPDNFQSRRPNTSFCFLDIRSPGLGDTAMYLCATSRPPGQGLNTEAFFGQGTRLTVV.